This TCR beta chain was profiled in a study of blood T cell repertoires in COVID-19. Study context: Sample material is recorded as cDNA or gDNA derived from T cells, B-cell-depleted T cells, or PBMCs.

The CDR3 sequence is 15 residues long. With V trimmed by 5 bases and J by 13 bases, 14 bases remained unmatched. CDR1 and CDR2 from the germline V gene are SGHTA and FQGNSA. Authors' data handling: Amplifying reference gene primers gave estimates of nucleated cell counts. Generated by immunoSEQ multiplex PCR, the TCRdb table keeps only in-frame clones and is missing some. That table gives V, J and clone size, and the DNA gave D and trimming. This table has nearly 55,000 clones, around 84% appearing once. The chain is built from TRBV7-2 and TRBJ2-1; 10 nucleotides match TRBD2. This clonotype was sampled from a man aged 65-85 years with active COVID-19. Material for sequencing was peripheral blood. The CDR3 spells CASSLSGGASVVQFF. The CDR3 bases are TGTGCCAGCAGCCTCAGCGGGGGGGCCTCCGTAGTACAGTTCTTC.